This T cell receptor beta chain was found in a study of blood T cells in healthy people across ages. A sample-barcoded 5' primer and a J-beta primer mix were used in a second PCR of roughly 6 to 11 cycles. TCRdb processed the 5' RACE reads anew with MiXCR; each CDR3 protein has one entry. The sample carries approximately 2,000,000 distinct CDR3 sequences, about 39% recorded once. This CDR3 spans 17 amino acids. V lost 5 bases and J 2 bases, leaving 21 bases between the germline ends. The germline gives CDR1 SGHTA, CDR2 FQGNSA. Sequencing was done on a sample of blood. This clonotype was sampled from a human donor in good health. The rearrangement links TRBV7-2 to TRBJ1-1; a possible D gene is TRBD1 (5 bases). The CDR3 sequence: CASSMGSRGWGNTEAFF. The CDR3 DNA reads TGTGCCAGCAGCATGGGGTCGAGGGGCTGGGGTAACACTGAAGCTTTCTTT.